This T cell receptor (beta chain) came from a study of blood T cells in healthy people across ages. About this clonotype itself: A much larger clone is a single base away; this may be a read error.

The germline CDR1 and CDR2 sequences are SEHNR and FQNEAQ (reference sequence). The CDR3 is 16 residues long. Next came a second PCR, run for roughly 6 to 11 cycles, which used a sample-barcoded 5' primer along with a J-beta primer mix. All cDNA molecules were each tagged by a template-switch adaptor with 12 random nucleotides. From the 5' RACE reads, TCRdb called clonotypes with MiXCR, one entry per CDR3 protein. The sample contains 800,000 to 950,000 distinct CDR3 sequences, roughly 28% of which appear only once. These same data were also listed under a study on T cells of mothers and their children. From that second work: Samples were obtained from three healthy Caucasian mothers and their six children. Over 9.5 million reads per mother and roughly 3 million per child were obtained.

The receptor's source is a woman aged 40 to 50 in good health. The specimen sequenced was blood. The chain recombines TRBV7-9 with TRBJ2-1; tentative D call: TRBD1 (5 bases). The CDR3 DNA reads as TGTGTCAGCAGCTTAGTGGGCTGGACATACCACAATGAGCAGTTCTTC. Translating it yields CVSSLVGWTYHNEQFF.